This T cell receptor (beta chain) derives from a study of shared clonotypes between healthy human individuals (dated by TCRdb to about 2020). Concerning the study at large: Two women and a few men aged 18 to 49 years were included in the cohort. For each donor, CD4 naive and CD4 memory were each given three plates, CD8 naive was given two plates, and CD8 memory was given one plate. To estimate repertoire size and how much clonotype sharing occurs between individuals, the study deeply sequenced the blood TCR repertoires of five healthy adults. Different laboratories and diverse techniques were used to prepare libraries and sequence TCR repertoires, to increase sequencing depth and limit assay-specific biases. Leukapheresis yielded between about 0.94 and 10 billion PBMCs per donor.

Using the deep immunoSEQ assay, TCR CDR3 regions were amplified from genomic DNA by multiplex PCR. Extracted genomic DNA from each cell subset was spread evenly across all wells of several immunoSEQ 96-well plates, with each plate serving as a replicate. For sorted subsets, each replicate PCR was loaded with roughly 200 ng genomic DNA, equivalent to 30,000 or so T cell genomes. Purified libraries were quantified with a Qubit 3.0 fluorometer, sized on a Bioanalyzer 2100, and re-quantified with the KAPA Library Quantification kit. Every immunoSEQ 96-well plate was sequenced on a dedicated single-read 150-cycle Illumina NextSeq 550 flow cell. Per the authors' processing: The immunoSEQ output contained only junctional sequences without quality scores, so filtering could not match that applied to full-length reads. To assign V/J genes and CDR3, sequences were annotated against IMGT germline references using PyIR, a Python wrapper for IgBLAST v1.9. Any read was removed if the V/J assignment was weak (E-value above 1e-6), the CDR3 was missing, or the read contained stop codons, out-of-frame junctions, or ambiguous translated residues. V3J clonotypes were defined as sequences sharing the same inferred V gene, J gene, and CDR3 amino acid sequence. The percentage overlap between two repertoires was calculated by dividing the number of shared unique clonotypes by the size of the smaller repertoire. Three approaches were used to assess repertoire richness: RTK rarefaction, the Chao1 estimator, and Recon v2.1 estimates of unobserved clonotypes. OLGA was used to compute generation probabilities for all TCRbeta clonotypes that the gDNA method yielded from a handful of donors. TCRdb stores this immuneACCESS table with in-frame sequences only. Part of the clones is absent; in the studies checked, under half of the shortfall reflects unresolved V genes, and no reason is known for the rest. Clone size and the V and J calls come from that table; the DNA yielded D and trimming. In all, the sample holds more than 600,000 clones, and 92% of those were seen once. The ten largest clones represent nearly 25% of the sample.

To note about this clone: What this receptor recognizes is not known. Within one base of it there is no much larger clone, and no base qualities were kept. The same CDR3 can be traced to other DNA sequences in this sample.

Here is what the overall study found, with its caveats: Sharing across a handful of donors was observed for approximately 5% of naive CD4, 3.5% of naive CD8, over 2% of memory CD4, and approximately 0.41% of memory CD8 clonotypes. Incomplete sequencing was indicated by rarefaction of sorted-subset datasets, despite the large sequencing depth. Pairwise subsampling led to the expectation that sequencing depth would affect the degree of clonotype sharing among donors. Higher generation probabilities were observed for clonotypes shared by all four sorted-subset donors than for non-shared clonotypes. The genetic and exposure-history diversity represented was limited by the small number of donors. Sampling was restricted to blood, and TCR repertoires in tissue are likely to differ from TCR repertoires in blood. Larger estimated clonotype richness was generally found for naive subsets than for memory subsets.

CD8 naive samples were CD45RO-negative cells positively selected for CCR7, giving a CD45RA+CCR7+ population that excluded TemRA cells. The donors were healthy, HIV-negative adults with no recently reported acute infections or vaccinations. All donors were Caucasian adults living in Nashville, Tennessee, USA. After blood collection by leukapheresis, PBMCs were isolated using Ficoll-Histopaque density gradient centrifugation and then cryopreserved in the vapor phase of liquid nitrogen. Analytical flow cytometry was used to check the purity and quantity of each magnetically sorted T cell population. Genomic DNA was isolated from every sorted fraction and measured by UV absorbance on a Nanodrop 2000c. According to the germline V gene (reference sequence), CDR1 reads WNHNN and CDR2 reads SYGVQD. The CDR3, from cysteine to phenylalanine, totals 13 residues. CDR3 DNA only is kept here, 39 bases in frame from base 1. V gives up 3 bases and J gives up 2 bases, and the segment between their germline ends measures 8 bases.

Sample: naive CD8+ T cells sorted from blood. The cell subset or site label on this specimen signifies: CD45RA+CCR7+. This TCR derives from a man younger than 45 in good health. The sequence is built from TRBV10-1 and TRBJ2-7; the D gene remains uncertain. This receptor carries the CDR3 CASSEPGTYEQYF. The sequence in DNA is TGCGCCAGCAGTGAACCAGGTACCTACGAGCAGTACTTC.